The sequence of this T cell receptor beta chain was determined in a study of blood T cell repertoires in COVID-19 (dated by TCRdb to between 2020 and 2021). For the wider study: The collaborator samples originated in the United States, Italy and Spain and spanned the acute and convalescent phases of COVID-19. Sample metadata almost always included a de-identified subject ID, COVID-19 status, age in years and sex. Where HLA class I and class II types were available, the types were taken from metadata supplied by the sample provider, not from assay-based typing. Subjects who had been exposed to COVID-19, were actively infected with it, or had recovered from it provided the deeply sampled blood TCRbeta repertoires that made up the dataset. The repertoires were released in a freely available public database intended as a resource for research on the immune response to SARS-CoV-2. The samples were drawn from the first 160 participants of the ongoing ImmuneRACE study and from under 1,500 subjects provided by 6 global collaborators. The material from the prospective study consisted of cDNA or gDNA derived from T cells, B-cell-depleted T cells, or PBMCs. Summary of the overall study and its limitations: The quantity of clinical and demographic metadata differed by source and by participant and was supplied without curation.

TCRbeta CDR3 regions were amplified from genomic DNA by means of the immunoSEQ Assay, a bias-controlled multiplex PCR. In the original analysis: Within the assay, amplification of reference gene primers was used to estimate how many nucleated cells each sample contained. To quantify the absolute abundance of each unique TCRbeta CDR3 rearrangement, sequence reads were collapsed and filtered. For each sample, productive Simpson clonality was calculated as the square root of Simpson's diversity index over productive rearrangements. TCRdb took over this immuneACCESS table, retaining in-frame rearrangements with V and J assigned. Such tables are incomplete; in checked studies, under half of the missing clones stem from an unresolved V gene, and the remainder is unexplained. Clone size and the V and J calls come from that table; the DNA yielded D and trimming. The sample includes 87,000 or so clones, with around nine tenths observed a single time. The ten largest clones capture more than 4% of the sample.

About this clone itself: This clone's antigen is unknown. Base qualities are missing; no much larger clone stands one base away.

Reading the germline V gene gives CDR1 SGHTA and CDR2 FQGNSA. At the junction V is shortened by 5 bases and J by 2 bases; bases outside the gene matches: 2. Inclusive of the bounding cysteine and phenylalanine, the CDR3 is 15 residues long. The CDR3 DNA has 45 bases and is translated from base 1. Collaborating institutions collected whole blood in K2EDTA tubes following their own protocols. For TCRbeta analysis, collaborators shipped samples as frozen whole blood, isolated PBMCs, or DNA extracted from either of those sample types. Sequencing used peripheral blood. This chain is built from TRBV7-2 and TRBJ2-1, with 11 junctional bases fitting TRBD2. The sequence derives from a man aged 35-49 years with acute or convalescent COVID-19. Here is the DNA: TGTGCCAGCAGCCCTAGCGGGGGGCCCTACAATGAGCAGTTCTTC. This sequence encodes CASSPSGGPYNEQFF.